Described below is a single T cell receptor (beta chain) sequence and its context. The record originates from a study of blood T cell repertoires in COVID-19. At the level of the study: The United States, Italy and Spain provided the acute and convalescent COVID-19 samples. T cells, B-cell-depleted T cells, or PBMCs supplied cDNA or gDNA.

Profiling relied on immunoSEQ multiplex PCR, and the TCRdb table lists in-frame clones only, not all of them. In the table there are more than 200,000 clones, roughly 86% of which are singletons. The germline gives CDR1 SGHAT, CDR2 FQDESV (reference sequence). There are 15 residues in the CDR3. V lost 4 bases and J 0 bases, leaving 13 bases between the germline ends. The Seattle site enrolled patients during active infection and followed them longitudinally. J is TRBJ2-7 and V is TRBV11-1, with D possibly matching TRBD1 (5 bases). The TCR was taken from a woman in her fifties or sixties with COVID-19, enrolled during active disease. The sample comprised peripheral blood. CDR3 residues: CASSSRRTSSYEQYF. CDR3 sequence (DNA): TGTGCCAGCAGCTCCCGTCGGACAAGCTCCTACGAGCAGTACTTC.